The clone carrying this T cell receptor beta chain appeared once. The record originates from a study of control samples from healthy donors and cancer patients. This CDR3 region has 12 residues. V lost 6 bases, J lost 8 bases, and 13 bases lay in between. Germline assignment: CDR1 LNHDA and CDR2 SQIVND (reference sequence). TCRdb's copy holds only in-frame clones and misses some; the assay was immunoSEQ multiplex PCR. Of 120,000 or so clones listed, around 92% are singletons. Input material: PBMCs. The V and J genes are TRBV19 and TRBJ1-2; possible D gene TRBD1, 5 bases. This receptor was obtained from a man older than 75 with head and neck cancer. The chain's CDR3 is CASRWGVGGYTF. CDR3 nucleotide sequence: TGTGCCAGTAGGTGGGGGGTAGGCGGCTACACCTTC.